The next 29 T cell receptor beta chains were all read from a single sample in a study of human T cells and chemical hapten exposure (dated by TCRdb to 2020 to 2022). The library was prepared using RACE. Sequencing was carried out with a NextSeq 500. In TCRdb, the public reads were trimmed at Q25 with fastp and aligned with MiXCR, with productive beta chains retained. Here each entry gathers all rows of one CDR3 protein and keeps the most common genes and DNA. A total of about 69,000 distinct CDR3 sequences appear in this sample, 10% of them only once. Around 6.8% of the sample rests with the top ten. Interpreted using the paper, the time point label stands for: patch test 2, 6 weeks after DPC sensitization. The sample's treatment or condition label, in plain terms: therapeutic diphenylcyclopropenone sensitization with weekly scalp DPC. The material was whole blood, obtained in connection with sensitization to the hapten diphenylcyclopropenone (DPC). The receptors derive from a woman between 45 and 65 years old with alopecia areata. Some clones in this sample may be carry-over from other donors' samples.

This chain connects TRBV3-1 to TRBJ1-2; possibly TRBD1 for D (6 bases). Germline V gives CDR1 LGHDT, CDR2 YNNKEL (reference sequence). The CDR3 covers 14 residues. Trimming stripped 4 bases from V and 3 bases from J, with 12 bases between. The CDR3 is CASSLTGNDYGYTF. For the CDR3, the DNA is TGTGCCAGCAGCCTTACAGGGAACGACTATGGCTACACCTTC.

This clonotype has more than one count but fewer than ten. The chain joins TRBV7-2 to TRBJ1-1; D possibly corresponds to TRBD1 (5 bases). The V gene lost 0 bases and the J gene lost 4 bases, with 18 bases spanning the gap. This CDR3 region has 17 residues. CDR1 is SGHTA, CDR2 FQGNSA, per germline. For the CDR3, the DNA is TGTGCCAGCAGCTTAGCTTACCGGGTGACAGACGTCACTGAAGCTTTCTTT. Protein product: CASSLAYRVTDVTEAFF.

V is TRBV7-9 and J is TRBJ1-5; weak D call: TRBD1 (5 bases). V was pared by 1 base and J by 0 bases, with 7 bases between. CDR3 length equals 15 residues. Per the germline V gene, CDR1 is SEHNR and CDR2 is FQNEAQ (reference sequence). In DNA form, the CDR3 reads TGTGCCAGCAGCTTAGGGGACCATAGCAATCAGCCCCAGCATTTT. Its translation: CASSLGDHSNQPQHF.

This clonotype was found a few times. The rearrangement links TRBV30 to TRBJ2-1; TRBD2 aligns across 8 bases. V shed 3 bases and J 8 bases; nucleotides not matched to a gene: 3. The CDR3 is 12 amino acids. Germline V gene sequence: CDR1 GTSNPN, CDR2 SVGIG (reference sequence). In DNA form, the CDR3 reads TGTGCCTGGAGCGGGAGGGCCCATGAGCAGTTCTTC. Its translation: CAWSGRAHEQFF.

This clonotype was found once. The chain carries TRBV4-2 and TRBJ2-7, with D possibly TRBD1 on 5 matching bases. V was trimmed by 2 bases and J by 6 bases, leaving 11 bases between them. The V gene's germline CDR1 is LGHNA and CDR2 YNFKEQ. This CDR3 spans 13 amino acids. CDR3 loop: CASSQQGFLEQYF. The CDR3 coding sequence is TGTGCCAGCAGCCAACAGGGATTCCTCGAGCAGTACTTC.

The sample holds many counts of this clonotype. J is TRBJ2-4 and V is TRBV7-9, with TRBD2 identical over 10 bases. CDR1 and CDR2 (germline): SEHNR, FQNEAQ (reference sequence). V shed 5 bases and J 1 base; nucleotides not matched to a gene: 8. This CDR3 contains 17 residues. CDR3 protein: CASSPGTSVGAKNIQYF. CDR3 nucleotide sequence: TGTGCCAGCAGCCCCGGGACTAGCGTTGGCGCCAAAAACATTCAGTACTTC.

This clonotype was detected many times. The rearrangement joins TRBV5-1 to TRBJ2-1; weak D call: TRBD1 (6 bases). V shed 2 bases and J shed 10 bases, with 10 bases lying between them. Per the germline V gene, CDR1 is SGHRS and CDR2 is YFSETQ. This CDR3 has 12 residues. This CDR3 is CASSFRTEEQFF. The CDR3 DNA follows: TGCGCCAGCAGCTTTCGGACAGAGGAGCAGTTCTTC. The variable domain in full, completed from reference TRBV5-1 and TRBJ2-1, reads KAGVTQTPRYLIKTRGQQVTLSCSPISGHRSVSWYQQTPGQGLQFLFEYFSETQRNKGNFPGRFSGRQFSNSRSEMNVSTLELGDSALYLCASSFRTEEQFFGPGTRLTVL.

At least ten counts were recorded for this clonotype. This chain connects TRBV20-1 to TRBJ2-2, with D unresolved. V was cut by 4 bases and J by 5 bases, with 8 bases left in between. The germline CDR1 and CDR2 sequences are DFQATT and SNEGSKA (reference sequence). This CDR3 has 12 residues. The CDR3 here is CSATVRTGELFF. CDR3 coding DNA: TGCAGTGCTACAGTGCGGACCGGGGAGCTGTTTTTT.

This clonotype was counted between two and nine times. V gene TRBV10-1 combines with J gene TRBJ2-2; a possible D gene is TRBD2 (6 bases). Trimming took 2 bases from V and 7 from J, leaving 8 bases between them. The CDR3 sequence is 13 residues long. In germline, CDR1 is WNHNN, CDR2 SYGVQD (reference sequence). The CDR3 sequence: CASSEPAGGELFF. CDR3 nucleotides: TGCGCCAGCAGTGAGCCAGCGGGCGGGGAGCTGTTTTTT.

The table lists this clonotype with many counts. This CDR3 reads CASSQSGRSSYEQYF. In nucleotides, the CDR3 is TGCGCCAGCAGCCAGAGCGGGAGGAGCTCCTACGAGCAGTACTTC. V is TRBV4-1 and J is TRBJ2-7, with TRBD2 matching over 9 bases. The CDR3 is 15 residues long. Trimming cost V 3 bases and J 0 bases; bases outside gene matches: 3. Germline V lookup: CDR1 MGHRA, CDR2 YSYEKL.

The chain recombines TRBV10-3 with TRBJ2-5; 7 bases match TRBD2. The CDR3 length is 13 residues. The germline CDR1 and CDR2 sequences are ENHRY and SYGVKD. With V trimmed by 6 bases and J by 1 base, 2 bases remained unmatched. Here the CDR3 DNA reads TGTGCCATCAGGAGGACTAGCCAAGAGACCCAGTACTTC. Protein product: CAIRRTSQETQYF.

The chain employs TRBV29-1 and TRBJ2-3; no clear D. Deletions cut 1 base from V and 8 bases from J, with 13 bases between. Germline V gives CDR1 SQVTM, CDR2 ANQGSEA. The CDR3 totals 13 residues. CDR3 nucleotide sequence: TGCAGCGTTGAAGTCTCACCTGCCGGTACGCAGTATTTT. Translation: CSVEVSPAGTQYF.

This clonotype was found a few times. The gene calls are TRBV5-1 and TRBJ1-1, with D unclear. The CDR3 is 14 residues long. Trimming stripped 0 bases from V and 6 bases from J, with 12 bases between. CDR1 and CDR2 from the germline V gene are SGHRS and YFSETQ. CDR3 nucleotides: TGCGCCAGCAGCTTGGCTTACTCGAATGCTGAAGCTTTCTTT. Translating gives CASSLAYSNAEAFF.

About this clonotype itself: A clone one base away is much larger, so this may be a read error. The conserved final phenylalanine or tryptophan is absent from the CDR3, which likely points to a read error. The rearrangement joins TRBV5-1 to TRBJ2-5; no reliable D call. Germline assignment: CDR1 SGHRS and CDR2 YFSETQ. There are 13 residues in the CDR3. Between the trimmed V and J ends, which lost 4 bases and 3 bases, there was a span of 10 bases. DNA for the CDR3: TGCGCCAGCAGCCCTCGGACGGAAGAGACCCAGTACTCC. Encoded protein: CASSPRTEETQYS.

This clonotype was observed a few times. A much larger clonotype is one base distant, so this may be a read error. This sequence joins TRBV5-1 and TRBJ2-5; D unresolved. V was cut by 1 base and J by 4 bases, with 5 bases left in between. Germline V gene lookup returns CDR1 SGHRS and CDR2 YFSETQ. The CDR3 has 12 amino acids. The CDR3 is CASSLKGETQYF. In DNA form, the CDR3 reads TGCGCCAGCAGCTTGAAAGGAGAGACCCAGTACTTC.

This sequence joins TRBV10-3 and TRBJ2-3, with TRBD2 matching over 7 bases. Per germline, CDR1 ENHRY and CDR2 SYGVKD. The V gene end was trimmed by 2 bases and the J gene end by 1 base; junction bases not matched to a gene: 0. The CDR3 is made up of 14 amino acids. The DNA of the CDR3 is TGTGCCATCAGTGAGCGGGAGGGCACAGATACGCAGTATTTT. Residues: CAISEREGTDTQYF.

A few counts support this clonotype. The rearrangement joins TRBV3-1 to TRBJ1-3; D is unresolved. V gave up 4 bases and J gave up 2 bases, with 12 bases separating them. This CDR3 region has 15 residues. The germline gives CDR1 LGHDT, CDR2 YNNKEL (reference sequence). The CDR3 is CASSRGSVTGNTIYF. CDR3 coding DNA: TGTGCCAGCAGCCGAGGGTCAGTCACTGGAAACACCATATATTTT.

The V gene is TRBV7-9, the J gene TRBJ2-7, with D perhaps matching TRBD2 (5 bases). V shed 2 bases and J shed 5 bases, with 13 bases lying between them. The CDR3 loop spans 14 amino acids. Germline CDR1 SEHNR, CDR2 FQNEAQ (reference sequence). CDR3: CASSLSGMGNEQYF. The CDR3 bases are TGTGCCAGCAGCTTATCCGGGATGGGTAACGAGCAGTACTTC.

V and J are TRBV20-1 and TRBJ2-1; TRBD2 matches at 7 bases. This CDR3 has 14 residues. With V trimmed by 4 bases and J by 2 bases, 5 bases remained unmatched. Germline V CDR1 and CDR2: DFQATT, SNEGSKA (reference sequence). The CDR3 loop is CSAMVGGPYNEQFF. In DNA, the CDR3 is TGCAGTGCTATGGTGGGAGGGCCCTACAATGAGCAGTTCTTC.

The sample holds a few counts of this clonotype. The chain employs TRBV5-4 and TRBJ1-2, with D unclear. The V gene's germline CDR1 is SGHNT and CDR2 YYREEE (reference sequence). CDR3 length: 14 residues. V lost 4 bases and J 7 bases, leaving 17 bases between the germline ends. The CDR3 loop reads CASSPEAGLLGYTF. The CDR3 bases are TGTGCCAGCAGCCCGGAGGCAGGACTGCTTGGCTACACCTTC.

The CDR3 sequence is CASSPLRDNQPQHF. CDR3 in DNA: TGTGCCAGCAGTCCCCTGAGGGACAATCAGCCCCAGCATTTT. The chain carries TRBV2 and TRBJ1-5; no definite D call. CDR1 SNHLY and CDR2 FYNNEI come from the germline V gene. This CDR3 has 14 amino acids. The germline V and J ends were trimmed by 5 bases and 3 bases, with 11 bases remaining between them. The entire variable domain, with the rest obtained from reference TRBV2 and TRBJ1-5, is as follows: EPEVTQTPSHQVTQMGQEVILRCVPISNHLYFYWYRQILGQKVEFLVSFYNNEISEKSEIFDDQFSVERPDGSNFTLKIRSTKLEDSAMYFCASSPLRDNQPQHFGDGTRLSIL.

V and J are TRBV21-1 and TRBJ2-7. TRBV21-1 constitutes a pseudogene. The CDR3 totals 9 residues. Written as DNA, the CDR3 is TGTGCCAGCAGCACCGAGCAGTACTTC. It yields the protein CASSTEQYF.

The chain is built from TRBV27 and TRBJ1-1; TRBD1 might be the D (5 bases). V lost 5 bases, J lost 4 bases, and 17 bases lay in between. The CDR3 covers 15 residues. The germline V gene has CDR1 MNHEY and CDR2 SMNVEV (reference sequence). Written as DNA, the CDR3 is TGTGCCAGCAGTCTCAGGGCCCCGGTGAGCACTGAAGCTTTCTTT. Translated, it gives CASSLRAPVSTEAFF.

Many counts were recorded for this clonotype. The genes are TRBV20-1 and TRBJ2-7; tentatively, D is TRBD1 or TRBD2 (5 bases each). Germline V CDR1 and CDR2: DFQATT, SNEGSKA (reference sequence). V shed 2 bases and J shed 4 bases, with 15 bases lying between them. This CDR3 has 14 residues. CDR3 nucleotide sequence: TGCAGTGCTAGACCCTGGGGGATGTTGTACGAGCAGTACTTC. The encoded protein is CSARPWGMLYEQYF.

This clonotype came up many times. The chain carries TRBV20-1 and TRBJ1-2; D unresolved. The CDR3 totals 13 residues. The V and J ends lost 1 base and 5 bases respectively, with 11 bases between them. Germline CDR1 DFQATT, CDR2 SNEGSKA (reference sequence). CDR3: CSARGGQAYGYTF. The CDR3 nucleotides are TGCAGTGCTAGAGGCGGGCAGGCATATGGCTACACCTTC.

The rearrangement joins TRBV19 to TRBJ2-5, with a weak D call TRBD2 (5 bases). Trimming removed 4 bases at V and 5 bases at J, with 17 bases between. CDR1 and CDR2 from the germline V gene are LNHDA and SQIVND (reference sequence). The CDR3 loop spans 15 amino acids. CDR3 in DNA: TGTGCCAGTAGTACCACCGGGAACCTTAGGGAGACCCAGTACTTC. This gives the protein CASSTTGNLRETQYF.

This clonotype was picked up many times. The chain uses TRBV29-1 and TRBJ2-5, with D unclear. Trimming took 4 bases from V and 1 from J, leaving 4 bases between them. Germline CDR1 SQVTM, CDR2 ANQGSEA. CDR3 size: 11 residues. DNA for the CDR3: TGCAGCGTTGTACCCCAAGAGACCCAGTACTTC. Amino acids: CSVVPQETQYF.

This clonotype occurred many times. The rearrangement uses TRBV12-3 or TRBV12-4 and TRBJ2-7, with no clear D. Trimming cost V 2 bases and J 7 bases, with 21 bases left between them. This CDR3 contains 16 residues. The CDR3 region is CASSLSPEISSTEQYF. CDR3 coding DNA: TGTGCCAGCAGTTTATCCCCTGAAATTTCCAGTACGGAGCAGTACTTC.

This clonotype was counted ten times or more. This chain links TRBV7-9 with TRBJ2-2, with D hard to call. Germline loops: CDR1 SEHNR, CDR2 FQNEAQ (reference sequence). This CDR3 contains 14 residues. The ends were cut back, 7 bases at V and 6 bases at J, with 15 bases in the middle. The DNA for the CDR3 is TGTGCCAGCACCGACCCTTTAGAATCCGGGGAGCTGTTTTTT. The encoded protein is CASTDPLESGELFF.